Presented here are 29 T cell receptor beta chains from one specimen sequenced in a study of blood T cell repertoires in COVID-19. The protocol was immunoSEQ multiplex PCR, while the TCRdb copy is restricted to in-frame clones and leaves out a portion. The sample lists under 400,000 clones, around 90% occurring once. Sequenced input: peripheral blood. These receptors originate from a woman aged 55-69 years with COVID-19, enrolled during active disease.

The chain's CDR3 is CASSLFGGAGSEAFF. The CDR3 bases are TGTGCCAGCAGCTTGTTTGGGGGGGCCGGGTCTGAAGCTTTCTTT. This chain uses TRBV5-6 with TRBJ1-1; D may be TRBD1 (6 bases). Trimming cost V 1 base and J 6 bases, with 16 bases left between them. The CDR3 has 15 residues. Germline-derived CDR1 and CDR2 are SGHDT and YYEEEE.

The rearrangement uses TRBV9 and TRBJ2-3, with a weak D call TRBD1 (6 bases). The CDR3 sequence is 13 residues long. V was clipped by 7 bases and J by 1 base, with 10 bases between them. Germline CDR1 and CDR2: SGDLS and YYNGEE. The CDR3 loop reads CASGTLGTDTQYF. The CDR3 bases are TGTGCCAGCGGGACACTAGGCACAGATACGCAGTATTTT. Filled out from reference TRBV9 and TRBJ2-3, the complete variable domain reads DSGVTQTPKHLITATGQRVTLRCSPRSGDLSVYWYQQSLDQGLQFLIQYYNGEERAKGNILERFSAQQFPDLHSELNLSSLELGDSALYFCASGTLGTDTQYFGPGTRLTVL.

Details on this clone: This CDR3 is also generated by other DNA sequences in the sample. DNA for the CDR3: TGTGCCAGCAGCAGACAGGGGAATCAGCCCCAGCATTTT. Protein sequence: CASSRQGNQPQHF. The V and J genes are TRBV12-3 or TRBV12-4 and TRBJ1-5; 8 bases fit TRBD1. This CDR3 is 13 amino acids long. V gave up 6 bases and J gave up 4 bases; unmatched junction bases: 2.

The chain recombines TRBV6-1 with TRBJ2-4; 9 bases agree with TRBD1. Trimming took 1 base from V and 9 from J; bases not matched to a gene: 7. CDR3 size: 15 residues. The V gene's germline CDR1 is MNHNS and CDR2 SASEGT. The chain's CDR3 is CASSEVDRGRGIQYF. CDR3 nucleotide sequence: TGTGCCAGCAGTGAAGTGGACAGGGGTCGTGGCATTCAGTACTTC.

The genes are TRBV28 and TRBJ1-3; D call uncertain. Between the trimmed V and J ends, which lost 8 bases and 0 bases, there was a span of 11 bases. Germline V gives CDR1 MDHEN, CDR2 SYDVKM. CDR3 size: 14 residues. CDR3: CASLPQISGNTIYF. The DNA of the CDR3 is TGTGCCAGCCTCCCCCAGATCTCTGGAAACACCATATATTTT.

The chain recombines TRBV18 with TRBJ2-1, with D uncertain. This CDR3 region has 15 residues. The V end lost 0 bases, the J end lost 5 bases, and 11 bases lay between the germline ends. Germline V gene sequence: CDR1 KGHSH, CDR2 LQKENI. The CDR3 here is CASSPPTTLNNEQFF. Written as DNA, the CDR3 is TGTGCCAGCTCACCACCGACGACTCTTAACAATGAGCAGTTCTTC.

The V and J genes are TRBV3-1 (or the pseudogene TRBV3-2) and TRBJ2-7; D not resolved. The CDR3 is made up of 14 amino acids. Trimming stripped 1 base from V and 4 bases from J, with 11 bases between. Germline CDR1 LGHDT, CDR2 YNNKEL (reference sequence). CDR3 nucleotide sequence: TGTGCCAGCAGCCAAGGACAAAAGATTTACGAGCAGTACTTC. Its translation: CASSQGQKIYEQYF.

This clone was seen a few times. CDR3: CASSIGGTYGYTF. Here the CDR3 DNA reads TGTGCCAGTAGTATCGGCGGGACCTATGGCTACACCTTC. The rearrangement joins TRBV19 to TRBJ1-2; weak D call: TRBD1 (5 bases). Germline CDR1 and CDR2: LNHDA and SQIVND (reference sequence). Trimming pared 3 bases from V and 4 bases from J, leaving 9 bases between. This CDR3 contains 13 residues.

The chain joins TRBV7-9 to TRBJ2-3; D might be TRBD2 (5 bases). Looked up from germline, CDR1 is SEHNR and CDR2 is FQNEAQ (reference sequence). This CDR3 has 15 amino acids. V was pared by 6 bases and J by 2 bases, with 15 bases between. The CDR3: CASRPTSQNTDTQYF. The CDR3 nucleotides read TGTGCCAGCAGGCCCACTAGTCAGAACACAGATACGCAGTATTTT.

The chain is built from TRBV7-9 and TRBJ1-2; 7 nucleotides agree with TRBD1. V shed 5 bases, J shed 2 bases, and the junction held 8 bases outside the gene matches. The CDR3 has 15 amino acids. Germline lookup yields CDR1 SEHNR and CDR2 FQNEAQ (reference sequence). This chain's CDR3 is CASSQKQGMNYGYTF. In DNA form, the CDR3 reads TGTGCCAGCAGCCAAAAACAGGGGATGAACTATGGCTACACCTTC.

Of note for this clone: At one of its ends the junction is not consistent with the germline gene, which may arise from a read error. The chain employs TRBV6-4 and TRBJ1-2, with 7 bases matching TRBD1. The germline V gene encodes CDR1 MRHNA and CDR2 SNTAGT. The CDR3 sequence is 12 residues long. CDR3 in amino acids: CASSGPDRIPSF. DNA of the CDR3: TGTGCCAGCAGTGGACCGGACAGGATACCTAGCTTC.

This sequence joins TRBV24-1 and TRBJ2-1, with TRBD2 matching 10 bases. Germline V gene sequence: CDR1 KGHDR, CDR2 SFDVKD. J gave up 10 bases and V 6 bases, and 2 bases lay outside the gene matches. CDR3 length: 12 residues. The CDR3 loop is CATSSGLAEQFF. The CDR3 nucleotides are TGTGCCACCAGTTCGGGACTAGCGGAGCAGTTCTTC.

This clone was detected a few times. This chain uses TRBV19 with TRBJ1-3; no firm D call. Germline V gene lookup returns CDR1 LNHDA and CDR2 SQIVND (reference sequence). The V gene lost 8 bases and the J gene lost 0 bases, with 8 bases spanning the gap. The CDR3 covers 13 residues. Here the CDR3 DNA reads TGTGCCAGTCAGACATACTCTGGAAACACCATATATTTT. This translates into CASQTYSGNTIYF.

Only one count was recorded for this clone. V gene TRBV9 combines with J gene TRBJ1-2; 8 positions agree with TRBD1. Trimming removed 3 bases from V and 4 bases from J; junction bases left unmatched: 8. The CDR3 contains 15 residues. Germline lookup yields CDR1 SGDLS and CDR2 YYNGEE. The CDR3 coding sequence is TGTGCCAGCAGCGCGACCACAGGGGGGGTCTATGGCTACACCTTC. Amino acid sequence: CASSATTGGVYGYTF.

J is TRBJ2-1 and V is TRBV28; D perhaps matches TRBD1 (6 bases). The CDR3 is 13 amino acids. Per germline, CDR1 MDHEN and CDR2 SYDVKM. Trimming took 6 bases from V and 12 from J, leaving 18 bases between them. In DNA form, the CDR3 reads TGTGCCAGCAGCCCCGGGCGCAGAGGGGGGCAGTTCTTC. Its protein is CASSPGRRGGQFF.

The gene calls are TRBV5-6 and TRBJ1-6; 7 nucleotides match TRBD1. The CDR3 has 15 amino acids. Germline-derived CDR1 and CDR2 are SGHDT and YYEEEE. Trimming took 4 bases from V and 10 from J; bases not matched to a gene: 11. For the CDR3, the DNA is TGTGCCAGCAGCCCCACCACAGGGGCAGGCTCACCCCTCCACTTT. Residues: CASSPTTGAGSPLHF.

A remark on this clone: This may stem from a read error, because a much larger clone lies one nucleotide away. The chain couples TRBV7-3 to TRBJ1-2; a possible D gene is TRBD1 (6 bases). The CDR3 is 13 amino acids. Germline loops: CDR1 SGHTA, CDR2 FQGTGA. Trimming left V 3 bases short and J 2 bases short, with 7 bases between. The CDR3 is CASSLGTNYGYTF. The CDR3 DNA reads TGTGCCAGCAGCTTGGGGACAAACTATGGCTACACCTTC. The complete variable domain, with remaining parts taken from reference TRBV7-3 and TRBJ1-2, reads GAGVSQTPSNKVTEKGKYVELRCDPISGHTALYWYRQSLGQGPEFLIYFQGTGAADDSGLPNDRFFAVRPEGSVSTLKIQRTERGDSAVYLCASSLGTNYGYTFGSGTRLTVV.

The rearrangement links TRBV19 to TRBJ2-5, with 10 nucleotides matching TRBD1. There are 15 residues in the CDR3. V shed 5 bases and J 13 bases; nucleotides not matched to a gene: 16. CDR1 and CDR2 from the germline V gene are LNHDA and SQIVND (reference sequence). Written as DNA, the CDR3 is TGTGCCAGTAGTCCAACTGCCGGGACAGGGGTATCGAGGTACTTC. Encoded protein: CASSPTAGTGVSRYF.

The V gene is TRBV15, the J gene TRBJ1-4; possible D gene TRBD1, 6 bases. The CDR3 contains 17 residues. With 5 bases removed from V and 0 bases from J, the gap between germline ends came to 16 bases. Germline CDR1 and CDR2: LNHNV and YYDKDF (reference sequence). The CDR3: CATSRYRVLATNEKLFF. DNA of the CDR3: TGTGCCACCAGCCGTTACAGGGTACTAGCAACTAATGAAAAACTGTTTTTT. The variable domain in full, completed from reference TRBV15 and TRBJ1-4, reads DAMVIQNPRYQVTQFGKPVTLSCSQTLNHNVMYWYQQKSSQAPKLLFHYYDKDFNNEADTPDNFQSRRPNTSFCFLDIRSPGLGDTAMYLCATSRYRVLATNEKLFFGSGTQLSVL.

The rearrangement joins TRBV9 to TRBJ2-5; a possible D gene is TRBD1 (6 bases). The CDR3 covers 17 residues. Trimming left V 0 bases short and J 1 base short, with 16 bases between. CDR1 is SGDLS and CDR2 is YYNGEE in the germline V gene. DNA of the CDR3: TGTGCCAGCAGCGTAGGATCGTGGCAGGGGCGCCAAGAGACCCAGTACTTC. Protein product: CASSVGSWQGRQETQYF.

This rearrangement joins TRBV5-1 to TRBJ2-7; 7 nucleotides line up with TRBD1. V gave up 4 bases and J gave up 3 bases; unmatched junction bases: 10. This CDR3 is 15 amino acids long. The germline gives CDR1 SGHRS, CDR2 YFSETQ. DNA of the CDR3: TGCGCCAGCAGCGTCCCGGGACAGATGGGCTACGAGCAGTACTTC. It yields the protein CASSVPGQMGYEQYF.

The V gene is TRBV19, the J gene TRBJ2-7, with D tentatively TRBD1 (5 bases). The CDR3 covers 15 residues. V was pared by 6 bases and J by 0 bases, with 15 bases between. Germline V gives CDR1 LNHDA, CDR2 SQIVND (reference sequence). CDR3 residues: CASSSPGHLSYEQYF. CDR3 sequence (DNA): TGTGCCAGTAGCAGCCCCGGACACCTCTCCTACGAGCAGTACTTC.

The rearrangement joins TRBV9 to TRBJ1-2, with 12 positions matching TRBD1. This CDR3 region has 15 residues. V lost 3 bases to trimming and J lost 5 bases; unmatched junction nucleotides: 5. CDR1 SGDLS and CDR2 YYNGEE come from the germline V gene. The CDR3: CASSERDRGLYGYTF. The DNA for the CDR3 is TGTGCCAGCAGCGAAAGGGACAGGGGGCTTTATGGCTACACCTTC.

The CDR3 loop reads CASSLAPAGGREQFF. CDR3 DNA: TGTGCCAGCAGCTTAGCCCCAGCGGGGGGGCGTGAGCAGTTCTTC. V and J are TRBV7-2 and TRBJ2-1; TRBD2 matches 10 bases. CDR1 and CDR2 (germline): SGHTA, FQGNSA. Germline trimming cut 0 bases from V and 9 bases from J; bases unmatched to any gene: 5. The CDR3 length is 15 residues.

The V call is TRBV6-5, the J call TRBJ1-2, with D possibly being TRBD1 (5 bases). CDR1 and CDR2 (germline): MNHEY, SVGAGI. V lost 6 bases and J 6 bases, leaving 11 bases between the germline ends. The CDR3 is made up of 12 amino acids. The CDR3 nucleotides are TGTGCCAGCAGACTCGGGGGGAATGGCTACACCTTC. Protein: CASRLGGNGYTF.

V and J are TRBV6-1 and TRBJ2-3, with D maybe TRBD1 (5 bases). The CDR3 has 17 residues. Germline lookup yields CDR1 MNHNS and CDR2 SASEGT. The V and J ends lost 3 bases and 0 bases respectively, with 16 bases between them. The CDR3: CASSEPPRVSSTDTQYF. CDR3 sequence (DNA): TGTGCCAGCAGTGAGCCCCCCAGGGTTTCTAGCACAGATACGCAGTATTTT.

The V gene is TRBV28, the J gene TRBJ1-4; D not certain. V lost 3 bases to trimming and J lost 7 bases, with 12 bases between them. Germline V gives CDR1 MDHEN, CDR2 SYDVKM. CDR3 size: 14 residues. CDR3 sequence: CASSLRRVGEKLFF. DNA of the CDR3: TGTGCCAGCAGTTTGCGGAGGGTCGGTGAAAAACTGTTTTTT.

The V and J genes are TRBV5-1 and TRBJ1-1, with TRBD1 matching 9 bases. The CDR3 covers 19 residues. Germline trimming cut 3 bases from V and 5 bases from J; bases unmatched to any gene: 20. The germline V gene has CDR1 SGHRS and CDR2 YFSETQ. The CDR3 sequence is CASSSKIPGQGPLGTEAFF. In DNA, the CDR3 is TGCGCCAGCAGCTCAAAAATTCCGGGACAGGGACCATTAGGGACTGAAGCTTTCTTT.

V and J are TRBV20-1 and TRBJ1-5, with 7 bases identical to TRBD1. V shed 3 bases, J shed 7 bases, and the junction held 12 bases outside the gene matches. CDR1 and CDR2 from the germline V gene are DFQATT and SNEGSKA (reference sequence). This CDR3 comprises 15 residues. CDR3 coding DNA: TGCAGTGCTAGTAACAGGGGAGAGGTCGGCCAGCCCCAGCATTTT. This codes for CSASNRGEVGQPQHF.